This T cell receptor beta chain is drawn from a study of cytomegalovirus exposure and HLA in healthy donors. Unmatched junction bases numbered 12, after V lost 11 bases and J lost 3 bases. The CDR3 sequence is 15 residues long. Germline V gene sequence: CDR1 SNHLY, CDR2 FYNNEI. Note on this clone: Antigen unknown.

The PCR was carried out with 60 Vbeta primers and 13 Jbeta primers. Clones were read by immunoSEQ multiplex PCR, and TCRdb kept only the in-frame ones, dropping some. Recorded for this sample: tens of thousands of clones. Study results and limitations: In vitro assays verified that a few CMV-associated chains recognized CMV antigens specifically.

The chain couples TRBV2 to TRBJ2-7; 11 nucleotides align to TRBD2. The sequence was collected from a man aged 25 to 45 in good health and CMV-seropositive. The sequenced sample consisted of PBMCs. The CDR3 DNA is TGTGCCTCCTTTGCCCTCCTAGCGGGGGGCTACGAGCAGTACTTC. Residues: CASFALLAGGYEQYF.